This TCR beta chain was recorded in a study of cytomegalovirus exposure and HLA in healthy donors. PCR was performed using 60 Vbeta and 13 Jbeta primers. As originally analysed: In a later analysis, the count reached roughly 80 million unique TCR beta chains, with around 10 million shared. Profiled with immunoSEQ multiplex PCR; TCRdb holds only in-frame clones, not every one. D and trimming were read from the DNA, whereas the V and J calls and clone size are those reported in that table. This sample has 150,000 or so clones, with almost 80% found just once. The table lists this clone with a few counts. What it recognizes is unknown. Study findings and constraints: Later work associated more than 15,000 TCR beta sequences with HLA alleles at 0.05 false discovery rate.

CDR3 length equals 12 residues. Germline V gene sequence: CDR1 SNHLY, CDR2 FYNNEI. V was clipped by 6 bases and J by 10 bases, with 15 bases between them. Sequencing was done on a sample of PBMCs. The chain couples TRBV2 to TRBJ2-5; D might be TRBD1 (6 bases). This TCR was recovered from a female donor in good health and CMV-seronegative. The CDR3 DNA reads TGTGCCAGCAGCGCTGAGGGGGAGCGCCAGTACTTC. Residues: CASSAEGERQYF.